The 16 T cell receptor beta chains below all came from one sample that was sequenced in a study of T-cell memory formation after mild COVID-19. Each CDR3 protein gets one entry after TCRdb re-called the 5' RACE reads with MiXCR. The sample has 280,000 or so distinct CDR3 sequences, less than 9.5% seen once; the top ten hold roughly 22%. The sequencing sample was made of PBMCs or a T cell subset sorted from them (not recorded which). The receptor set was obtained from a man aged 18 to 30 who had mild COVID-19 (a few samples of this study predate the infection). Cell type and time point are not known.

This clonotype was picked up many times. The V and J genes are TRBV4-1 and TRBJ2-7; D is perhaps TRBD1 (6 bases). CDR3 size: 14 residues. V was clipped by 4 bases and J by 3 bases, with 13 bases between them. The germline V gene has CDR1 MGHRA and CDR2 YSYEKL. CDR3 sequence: CASSPVQGHYEQYF. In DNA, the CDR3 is TGCGCCAGCAGCCCCGTGCAGGGGCACTACGAGCAGTACTTC.

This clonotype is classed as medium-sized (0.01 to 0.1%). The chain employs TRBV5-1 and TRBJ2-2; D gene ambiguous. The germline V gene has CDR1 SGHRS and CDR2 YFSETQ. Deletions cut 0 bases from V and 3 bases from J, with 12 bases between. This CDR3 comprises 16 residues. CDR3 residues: CASSLAVGAYTGELFF. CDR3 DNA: TGCGCCAGCAGCTTGGCGGTTGGAGCCTACACCGGGGAGCTGTTTTTT.

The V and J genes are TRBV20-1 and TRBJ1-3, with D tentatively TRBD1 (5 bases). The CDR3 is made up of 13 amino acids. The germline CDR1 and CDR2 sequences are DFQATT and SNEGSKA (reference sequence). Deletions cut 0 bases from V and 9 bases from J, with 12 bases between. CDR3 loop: CSARDRVDGTIYF. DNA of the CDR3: TGCAGTGCTAGAGACAGGGTGGATGGCACCATATATTTT.

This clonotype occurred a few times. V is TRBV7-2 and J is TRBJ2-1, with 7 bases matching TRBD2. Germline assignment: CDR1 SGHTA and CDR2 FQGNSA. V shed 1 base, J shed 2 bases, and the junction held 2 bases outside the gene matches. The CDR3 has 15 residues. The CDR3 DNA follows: TGTGCCAGCAGCTTAGAGCTAGCGGCCTACAATGAGCAGTTCTTC. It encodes CASSLELAAYNEQFF. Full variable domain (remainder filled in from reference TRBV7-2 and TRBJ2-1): GAGVSQSPSNKVTEKGKDVELRCDPISGHTALYWYRQSLGQGLEFLIYFQGNSAPDKSGLPSDRFSAERTGGSVSTLTIQRTQQEDSAVYLCASSLELAAYNEQFFGPGTRLTVL.

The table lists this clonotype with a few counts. The CDR3: CASSQDSGGLSSYNEQFF. CDR3 coding DNA: TGCGCCAGCAGCCAAGATAGCGGGGGGCTCAGCTCCTACAATGAGCAGTTCTTC. The chain recombines TRBV4-3 with TRBJ2-1; TRBD2 matches at 10 bases. CDR1 and CDR2 from the germline V gene are LGHNA and YSLEER. The CDR3 consists of 18 residues. V shed 0 bases and J 0 bases; nucleotides not matched to a gene: 5.

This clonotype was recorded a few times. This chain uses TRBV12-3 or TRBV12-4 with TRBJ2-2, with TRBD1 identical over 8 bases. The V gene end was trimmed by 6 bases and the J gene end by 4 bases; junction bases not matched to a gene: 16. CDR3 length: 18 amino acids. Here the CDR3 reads CASSIRPGTGGSTGELFF. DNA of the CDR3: TGTGCCAGCAGCATACGACCCGGGACAGGTGGTTCCACCGGGGAGCTGTTTTTT.

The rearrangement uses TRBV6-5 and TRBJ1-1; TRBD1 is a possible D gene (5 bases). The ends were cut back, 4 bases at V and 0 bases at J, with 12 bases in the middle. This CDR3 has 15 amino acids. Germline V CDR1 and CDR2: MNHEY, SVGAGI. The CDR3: CASSSLRGMNTEAFF. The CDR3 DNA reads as TGTGCCAGCAGTTCTTTAAGGGGCATGAACACTGAAGCTTTCTTT.

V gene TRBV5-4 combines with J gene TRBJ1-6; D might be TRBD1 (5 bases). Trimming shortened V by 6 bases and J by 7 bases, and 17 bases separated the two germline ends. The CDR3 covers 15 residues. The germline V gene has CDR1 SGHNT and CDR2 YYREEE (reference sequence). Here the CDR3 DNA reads TGTGCCAGCAACCACGACAGCATACGGAATTCACCCCTCCACTTT. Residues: CASNHDSIRNSPLHF.

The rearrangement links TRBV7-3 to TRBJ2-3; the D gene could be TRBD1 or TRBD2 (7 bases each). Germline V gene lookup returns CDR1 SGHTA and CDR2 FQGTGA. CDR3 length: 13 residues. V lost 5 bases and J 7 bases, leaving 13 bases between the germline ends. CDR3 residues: CASSQGGENTQYF. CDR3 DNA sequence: TGTGCCAGCAGCCAGGGGGGGGAAAATACGCAGTATTTT. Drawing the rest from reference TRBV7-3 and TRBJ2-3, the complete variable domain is GAGVSQTPSNKVTEKGKYVELRCDPISGHTALYWYRQSLGQGPEFLIYFQGTGAADDSGLPNDRFFAVRPEGSVSTLKIQRTERGDSAVYLCASSQGGENTQYFGPGTRLTVL.

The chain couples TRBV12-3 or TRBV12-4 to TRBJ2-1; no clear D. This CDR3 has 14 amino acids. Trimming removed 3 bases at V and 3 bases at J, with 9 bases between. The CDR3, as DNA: TGTGCCAGCAGTTTCACCGACAACTACAATGAGCAGTTCTTC. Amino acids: CASSFTDNYNEQFF.

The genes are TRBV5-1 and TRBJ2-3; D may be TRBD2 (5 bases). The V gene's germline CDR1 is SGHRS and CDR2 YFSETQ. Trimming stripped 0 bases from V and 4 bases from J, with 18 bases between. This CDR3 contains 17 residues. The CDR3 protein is CASSLGISLLVPDTQYF. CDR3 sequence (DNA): TGCGCCAGCAGCTTGGGGATCAGTCTACTAGTCCCAGATACGCAGTATTTT.

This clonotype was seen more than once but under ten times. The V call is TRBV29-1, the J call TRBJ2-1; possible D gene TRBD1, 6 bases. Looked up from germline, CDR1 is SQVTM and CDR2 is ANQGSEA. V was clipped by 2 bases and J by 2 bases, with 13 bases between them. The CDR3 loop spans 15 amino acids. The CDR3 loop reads CSVEPTGSPYNEQFF. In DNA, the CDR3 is TGCAGCGTTGAACCTACAGGGTCCCCCTACAATGAGCAGTTCTTC.

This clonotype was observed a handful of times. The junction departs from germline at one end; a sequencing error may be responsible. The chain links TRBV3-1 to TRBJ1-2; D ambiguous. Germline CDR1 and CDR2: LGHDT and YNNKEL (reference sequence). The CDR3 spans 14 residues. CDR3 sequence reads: CASSPRTENYDYTF. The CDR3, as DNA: TGTGCCAGCAGCCCTCGGACGGAGAACTATGACTACACCTTC.

CDR3 DNA: TGTGCCGGGGGACTAGCTGGAGAGACCCAGTACTTC. It yields the protein CAGGLAGETQYF. The V gene is TRBV6-2 or TRBV6-3, the J gene TRBJ2-5; TRBD2 agrees at 9 bases. V was pared by 11 bases and J by 4 bases, with 5 bases of the junction left unmatched. This CDR3 comprises 12 residues. Germline values: CDR1 MNHEY, CDR2 SVGEGT.

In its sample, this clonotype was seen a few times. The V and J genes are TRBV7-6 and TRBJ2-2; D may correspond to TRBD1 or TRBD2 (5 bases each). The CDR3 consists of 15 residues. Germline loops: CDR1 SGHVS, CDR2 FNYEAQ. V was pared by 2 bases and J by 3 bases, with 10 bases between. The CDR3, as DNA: TGTGCCAGCAGCTTATTAAGGGGAGACACCGGGGAGCTGTTTTTT. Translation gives CASSLLRGDTGELFF.

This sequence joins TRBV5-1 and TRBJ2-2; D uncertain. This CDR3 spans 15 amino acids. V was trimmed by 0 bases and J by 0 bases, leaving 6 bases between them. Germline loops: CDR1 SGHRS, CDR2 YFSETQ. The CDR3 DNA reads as TGCGCCAGCAGCTTGGTTGAAGCGAACACCGGGGAGCTGTTTTTT. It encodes CASSLVEANTGELFF.